This TCR beta chain was documented in a study of CD8 T cells in Susac syndrome. Germline V gives CDR1 SQVTM, CDR2 ANQGSEA. V lost 6 bases to trimming and J lost 5 bases; unmatched junction nucleotides: 9. The CDR3 sequence is 13 residues long. Peripheral blood CD8+ and CD4+ T cells were profiled by TCR beta sequencing. Negative isolation was used for CD8+ and CD4+ T cells, and FACS enrichment was applied to TEMRA cells. Note on this clonotype: The antigen is not known.

Reverse transcription used roughly 0.5 to 1 ug RNA and random hexamers. Amplification of TCR beta CDR3 across 54 Vbeta and 13 Jbeta was performed with immunoSEQ multiplex PCR. TCRdb independently ran MiXCR on the immunoSEQ multiplex PCR reads; one entry per CDR3 protein. The data hold about 120,000 distinct CDR3 sequences, with about 92% observed a single time. Overall study findings and caveats: It was acknowledged in the study that the number of individuals who were included in its TCR sequencing and HLA analysis was relatively small.

The chain uses TRBV29-1 and TRBJ2-7, with 8 bases identical to TRBD1. This receptor was taken from a human donor with multiple sclerosis. The specimen sequenced was CD4+ T cells from PBMCs. The CDR3 region has the DNA TGCAGCGTCCGGACAGGGTATTTGGACGAGCAGTACTTC. Translation gives CSVRTGYLDEQYF.